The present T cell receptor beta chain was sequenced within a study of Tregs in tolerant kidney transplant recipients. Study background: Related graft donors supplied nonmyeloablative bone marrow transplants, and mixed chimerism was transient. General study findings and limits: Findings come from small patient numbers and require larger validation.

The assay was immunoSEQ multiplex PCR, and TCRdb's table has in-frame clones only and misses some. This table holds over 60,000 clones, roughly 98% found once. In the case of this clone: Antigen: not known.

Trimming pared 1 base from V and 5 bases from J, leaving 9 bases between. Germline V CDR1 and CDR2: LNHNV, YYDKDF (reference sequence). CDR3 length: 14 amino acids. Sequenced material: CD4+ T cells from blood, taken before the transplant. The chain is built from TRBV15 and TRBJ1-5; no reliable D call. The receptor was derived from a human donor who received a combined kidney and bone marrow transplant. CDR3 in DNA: TGTGCCACCAGCAGAGCCATCATTGATCAGCCCCAGCATTTT. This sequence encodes CATSRAIIDQPQHF.